These 5 T cell receptor beta chains were sequenced from one sample in a study of OX40 agonist ivuxolimab in advanced cancers. Data came from immunoSEQ multiplex PCR; TCRdb stores just in-frame clones and leaves some out. The data show 50,000 to 70,000 clones, 93% seen once. The sequencing used CD4+ or CD8+ T cells sorted from blood, collected in a trial of the OX40 agonist ivuxolimab. All receptors come from an adult with an advanced solid tumor such as melanoma, head and neck, liver or kidney cancer.

This chain uses TRBV7-2 with TRBJ2-7, with TRBD2 identical over 8 bases. The CDR3 is 17 residues long. The V and J ends lost 4 bases and 2 bases, in that order; junction bases with no gene match: 13. Germline-derived CDR1 and CDR2 are SGHTA and FQGNSA. CDR3 nucleotide sequence: TGTGCCAGCAGCTACATAAGCGGGGGCGTCGACCCCTACGAGCAGTACTTC. This translates into CASSYISGGVDPYEQYF.

The chain is built from TRBV5-4 and TRBJ2-7; 9 bases fit TRBD1. V trimming: 7 bases; J trimming: 4 bases; junction bases outside the gene matches: 3. Germline CDR1 and CDR2: SGHNT and YYREEE (reference sequence). CDR3 length: 12 residues. CDR3 sequence reads: CASRGQGYEQYF. DNA for the CDR3: TGTGCCAGCCGGGGACAGGGTTACGAGCAGTACTTC.

The V gene is TRBV11-2, the J gene TRBJ2-7; no firm D call. The CDR3 runs 13 residues. In germline, CDR1 is SGHAT, CDR2 FQNNGV. Trimming took off 0 bases at V and 1 base at J, with 4 bases between the two ends. Here the CDR3 reads CASSLDRSYEQYF. The CDR3, as DNA: TGTGCCAGCAGCTTAGATAGGTCCTACGAGCAGTACTTC. The full variable domain, in which reference TRBV11-2 and TRBJ2-7 provide the parts outside the CDR3, is EAGVAQSPRYKIIEKRQSVAFWCNPISGHATLYWYQQILGQGPKLLIQFQNNGVVDDSQLPKDRFSAERLKGVDSTLKIQPAKLEDSAVYLCASSLDRSYEQYFGPGTRLTVT.

CDR3 sequence (DNA): TGTGCCAGCAGCGTAGGGGGACAGGGCCACGAGCAGTACTTC. The encoded protein is CASSVGGQGHEQYF. The rearrangement uses TRBV9 and TRBJ2-7, with 9 bases lining up with TRBD1. Germline V gives CDR1 SGDLS, CDR2 YYNGEE. Unmatched junction bases numbered 3, after V lost 0 bases and J lost 5 bases. This CDR3 spans 14 amino acids.

The V and J genes are TRBV28 and TRBJ1-1; D uncertain. The germline CDR1 and CDR2 sequences are MDHEN and SYDVKM. V was trimmed by 5 bases and J by 1 base, leaving 8 bases between them. The CDR3 totals 13 residues. DNA of the CDR3: TGTGCCAGCAGTCCCACATCGAACACTGAAGCTTTCTTT. It is translated as CASSPTSNTEAFF.